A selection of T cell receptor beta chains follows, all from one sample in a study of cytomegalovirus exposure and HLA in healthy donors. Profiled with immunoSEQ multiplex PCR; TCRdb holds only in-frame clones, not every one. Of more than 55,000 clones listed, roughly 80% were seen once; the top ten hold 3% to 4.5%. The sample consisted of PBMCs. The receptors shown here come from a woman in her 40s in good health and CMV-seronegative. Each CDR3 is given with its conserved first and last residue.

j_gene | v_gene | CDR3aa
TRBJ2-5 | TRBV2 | CASKVRREETQYF
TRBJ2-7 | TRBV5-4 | CANRRTGGLSHEQYF
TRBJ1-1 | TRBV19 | CASSIPWTGGSTEAFF
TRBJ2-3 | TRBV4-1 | CASSQDRTSGYTDTQYF
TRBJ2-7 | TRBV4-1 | CASSQGRLAVSSYEQYF
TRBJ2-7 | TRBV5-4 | CASRGTSGESYEQYF
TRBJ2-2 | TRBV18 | CASSPFNRGTGELFF
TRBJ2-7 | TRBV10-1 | CASSDGANEQYF
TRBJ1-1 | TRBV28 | CASSFLTGDSRTEAFF
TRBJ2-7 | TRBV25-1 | CASSPTGTYEQYF
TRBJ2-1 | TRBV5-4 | CASSLGLADEQFF
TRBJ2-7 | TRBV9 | CASSVVEGSYEQYF
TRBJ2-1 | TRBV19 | CASTPRAGTGDNEQFF
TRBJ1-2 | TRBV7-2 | CASSLSAGVYGYTF
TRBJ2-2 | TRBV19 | CASSGAGTFTGELFF
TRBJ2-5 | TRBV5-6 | CASSLAGRETQYF
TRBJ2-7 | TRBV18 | CASSPNQGISYEQYF
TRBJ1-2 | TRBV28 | CASSLGANGYTF
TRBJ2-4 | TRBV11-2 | CASSLEGAAKNIQYF
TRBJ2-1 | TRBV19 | CASSPEEGSSYNEQFF
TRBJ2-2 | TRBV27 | CASTLGRSNTGELFF
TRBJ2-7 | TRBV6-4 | CASSILAGPYEQYF
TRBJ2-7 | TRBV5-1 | CASSSQGNEQYF